This entry lists 6 T cell receptor beta chains sequenced from one sample in a study of post-analysis software for immune sequencing data. No antigen is known for these receptors. TCR beta libraries were prepared from cDNA with unique molecular identifiers. TCRdb fed the PCR reads into MiXCR, producing one record per CDR3 protein. The table lists around 400,000 distinct CDR3 sequences, more than 30% of them singletons. Study results and caveats: In patients, TRBV5-6, TRBV5-1 and TRBV20-1 belonged to about five TRBV segments found more frequently than in controls.

The sample consisted of blood. These receptors all stem from a girl aged 2 to 9 with multiple sclerosis.

This clonotype occurred many times. V and J are TRBV4-1 and TRBJ1-2, with D perhaps TRBD1 (5 bases). The CDR3 spans 11 residues. Trimming pared 2 bases from V and 7 bases from J, leaving 5 bases between. CDR1 and CDR2 from the germline V gene are MGHRA and YSYEKL. For the CDR3, the DNA is TGCGCCAGCAGCCAAAGGGGTGGCTACACCTTC. It specifies CASSQRGGYTF.

The chain recombines TRBV7-3 with TRBJ2-7, with TRBD1 matching over 10 bases. Germline trimming cut 5 bases from V and 3 bases from J; bases unmatched to any gene: 13. The CDR3 covers 17 residues. The germline CDR1 and CDR2 sequences are SGHTA and FQGTGA. CDR3 region: CASSVSGTGEGFYEQYF. CDR3 bases: TGTGCCAGCAGCGTCTCCGGGACAGGGGAAGGGTTCTACGAGCAGTACTTC.

This rearrangement joins TRBV27 to TRBJ2-7, with 8 bases fitting TRBD2. The junction had 13 bases not matched to a gene; V was cut back by 5 bases and J by 4 bases. This CDR3 region has 16 residues. Germline CDR1 reads MNHEY; CDR2 reads SMNVEV (reference sequence). This CDR3 reads CASSPGTSKVRYEQYF. The CDR3 nucleotides read TGTGCCAGCAGTCCCGGGACTAGTAAAGTTCGGTACGAGCAGTACTTC.

The genes are TRBV24-1 and TRBJ2-3; 8 bases are shared with TRBD2. V shed 7 bases and J 3 bases; nucleotides not matched to a gene: 8. The CDR3 sequence is 15 residues long. Germline V CDR1 and CDR2: KGHDR, SFDVKD. The CDR3 protein is CATSARAGVTDTQYF. The CDR3 DNA follows: TGTGCCACCAGCGCACGAGCGGGAGTGACAGATACGCAGTATTTT.

The chain links TRBV28 to TRBJ1-2; D possibly corresponds to TRBD1 (6 bases). CDR3 length: 12 amino acids. The V and J ends lost 5 bases and 8 bases respectively, with 12 bases between them. Germline V gives CDR1 MDHEN, CDR2 SYDVKM. The CDR3 region has the DNA TGTGCCAGCAGTCTTACAGGGAGAGGCTACACCTTC. Its translation is CASSLTGRGYTF.

V is TRBV7-2 and J is TRBJ2-1, with 13 bases matching TRBD2. The CDR3 is 16 amino acids. The germline CDR1 and CDR2 sequences are SGHTA and FQGNSA. V shed 8 bases, J shed 4 bases, and the junction held 8 bases outside the gene matches. The CDR3 reads CASGPLGLAGYNEQFF. The CDR3, as DNA: TGTGCCAGCGGCCCCTTGGGACTAGCGGGATACAATGAGCAGTTCTTC.